This TCR beta chain derives from a study of blood T cells in healthy people across ages. A sample-barcoded 5' primer and a J-beta primer mix were used in a second PCR of roughly 7 to 11 cycles. Every molecule of cDNA carried a tag from a template-switch adaptor with 12 random nucleotides. Via MiXCR, TCRdb re-called the 5' RACE reads, giving one row per CDR3 protein. This sample has approximately 780,000 distinct CDR3 sequences, with under 30% found just once. Findings of the study overall: The recorded TCR beta diversity per million T cells decreased in a roughly linear manner with age.

The V gene lost 1 base and the J gene lost 3 bases, with 14 bases spanning the gap. The length of the CDR3 is 15 residues. CDR1 is SGHRS and CDR2 is YFSETQ in the germline V gene. Note on this clonotype: Its antigen is currently unknown.

These data were also reused for a study on T cells of mothers and their children.

The chain links TRBV5-1 to TRBJ2-7; D remains unclear. The TCR comes from a boy aged 10-17 years in good health. The sample consisted of blood. CDR3 DNA sequence: TGCGCCAGCAGCTTGAGCCCGGGCGAATACTACGAGCAGTACTTC. Translated, it gives CASSLSPGEYYEQYF.